This T cell receptor beta chain originates from a study of CD8 T cells in Susac syndrome. Study summary: Treatment at blood withdrawal was none, corticosteroids, or intravenous immunoglobulin alone in Susac syndrome patients.

Reverse transcription of roughly 0.45 to 1 ug RNA was performed with random hexamers. TCRdb used MiXCR to reprocess the immunoSEQ multiplex PCR reads, holding one entry per CDR3 protein. The sample gives about 76,000 distinct CDR3 sequences, around 93% of which show up once; around 0.45% is in the top ten. This clonotype was detected only once. This clonotype was obtained from a human donor with Susac syndrome. Sequencing input: CD8+ T cells from PBMCs.

CDR3 in DNA: TGTGCCAGCAGCCCCGATTGGGGGCTAGCGGGGTTTGGGACGTACGAGCAGTACTTC. Translated, it gives CASSPDWGLAGFGTYEQYF. The chain has TRBV7-2 and TRBJ2-7; 9 bases match TRBD2. V lost 5 bases to trimming and J lost 4 bases; unmatched junction nucleotides: 21. The CDR3 runs 19 residues. CDR1 SGHTA and CDR2 FQGNSA come from the germline V gene.